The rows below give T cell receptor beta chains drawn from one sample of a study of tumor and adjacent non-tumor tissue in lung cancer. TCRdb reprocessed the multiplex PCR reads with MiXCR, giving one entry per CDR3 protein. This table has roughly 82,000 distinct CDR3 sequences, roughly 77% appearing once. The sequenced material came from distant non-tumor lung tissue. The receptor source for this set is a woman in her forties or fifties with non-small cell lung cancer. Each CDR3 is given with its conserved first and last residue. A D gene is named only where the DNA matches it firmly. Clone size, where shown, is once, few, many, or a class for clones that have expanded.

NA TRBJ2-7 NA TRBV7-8 CASTLGTGTAGYEQYF TGTGCGAGCACCTTAGGGACTGGCACCGCGGGCTACGAGCAGTACTTC
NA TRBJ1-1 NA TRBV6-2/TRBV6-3 CACNRLGETEAFF TGTGCCTGCAATCGACTAGGGGAAACTGAAGCTTTCTTT
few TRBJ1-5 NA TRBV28 CAGNSGTQPQHF TGTGCCGGCAATTCCGGGACCCAGCCCCAGCATTTT
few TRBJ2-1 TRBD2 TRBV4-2 CASSHNDGREASYNEQFF TGTGCCAGCAGCCATAATGACGGGCGGGAGGCCTCCTACAATGAGCAGTTCTTC
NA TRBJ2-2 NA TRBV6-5 CASSHGTLGNTGVLFF TGTGCCAGCAGTCACGGGACCCTAGGCAACACCGGGGTGCTGTTTTTT
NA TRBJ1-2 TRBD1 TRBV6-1 CASSENRGLDGHTF TGCGCCAGCAGTGAGAACAGGGGACTGGATGGCCACACCTTC
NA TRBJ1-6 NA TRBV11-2 CASSCRTEESPLHF TGTGCCAGCAGCTGTCGGACAGAGGAATCGCCCCTCCACTTT
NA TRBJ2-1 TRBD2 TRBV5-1 CTSSVTSGSSPEQFF TGCACCAGCAGCGTCACTAGCGGGAGCTCCCCTGAGCAGTTCTTC
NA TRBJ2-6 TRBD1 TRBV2 CASTKTGQTSGANVLTF TGTGCCAGTACCAAGACAGGGCAGACCTCTGGGGCCAACGTCCTGACTTTC
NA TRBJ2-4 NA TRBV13 CASSLETGPIAKNTQYF TGTGCCAGCAGCTTAGAAACAGGGCCGATAGCCAAAAACACTCAGTACTTC
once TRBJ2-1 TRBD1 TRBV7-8 CASSLILGQTGPQETQFF TGTGCCAGCAGCCTAATATTGGGACAGACAGGACCACAAGAGACCCAGTTCTTC
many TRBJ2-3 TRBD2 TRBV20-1 CSATPQTSGTTDTQYF TGCAGTGCTACTCCCCAAACTAGCGGAACCACAGATACGCAGTATTTT
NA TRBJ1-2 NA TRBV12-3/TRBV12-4 CASSIGVTHTF TGTGCCAGTAGCATTGGGGTCACCCACACCTTC
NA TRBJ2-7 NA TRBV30 CACSVTLNEQYF TGTGCCTGCAGTGTCACGTTAAACGAGCAGTACTTC
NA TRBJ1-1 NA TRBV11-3 CASIQTEVNTEAFF TGTGCCAGCATCCAGACAGAGGTGAACACTGAAGCTTTCTTT
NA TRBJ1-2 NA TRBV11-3 CATKTGCYSYTF TGTGCCACCAAGACAGGTTGCTATAGTTACACCTTC
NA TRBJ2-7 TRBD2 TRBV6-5 CASRGAGGTHEQYF TGTGCCAGCAGAGGAGCGGGAGGGACCCACGAGCAGTACTTT
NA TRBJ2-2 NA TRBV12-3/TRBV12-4 CANSLNTGELFF TGTGCCAACAGCCTCAACACCGGGGAGCTGTTCTTT
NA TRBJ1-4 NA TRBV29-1 CSVTRVANEKLFF TGCAGCGTGACTAGGGTGGCTAATGAAAAACTGTTTTTT
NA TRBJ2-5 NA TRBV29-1 CNVVAAGQETQYF TGCAACGTTGTAGCCGCGGGACAGGAGACCCAGTACTTC
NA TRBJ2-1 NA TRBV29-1 CSVGTRFEEFF TGCAGCGTTGGGACAAGATTTGAGGAGTTCTTC
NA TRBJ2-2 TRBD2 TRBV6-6 CASILPGLVGGTGELFF TGTGCCAGCATTCTACCTGGACTAGTGGGAGGGACCGGGGAGCTGTTTTTT
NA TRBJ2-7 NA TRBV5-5 CASSLGAVSYEQYF TGTGCCAGCAGCTTGGGCGCCGTGTCGTACGAACAGTACTTC
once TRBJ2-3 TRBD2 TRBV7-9 CASNPYPGGDTQYF TGTGCCAGCAACCCGTACCCGGGGGGGGATACTCAGTATTTT
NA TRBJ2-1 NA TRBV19 CASSTSNIEQFF TGTGCCAGTAGTACCAGTAACATTGAGCAGTTCTTC
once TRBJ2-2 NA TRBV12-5 CASGSSPGPGTEELFF TGTGCAAGTGGTTCGTCGCCGGGACCCGGGACCGAGGAGCTGTTTTTT
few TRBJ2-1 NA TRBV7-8 CASSSRLVSYNEQFF TGTGCCAGCAGCTCCCGACTAGTGTCCTACAATGAGCAGTTCTTT
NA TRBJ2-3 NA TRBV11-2 CASSFWCQLATDTKYF TGTGCCAGCAGCTTTTGGTGCCAGCTAGCGACAGATACGAAGTATTTT
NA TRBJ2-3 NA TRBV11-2 CAISLRDQLATDTQYF TGTGCCATTAGCTTGCGGGACCAGCTAGCGACAGATACGCAGTATTTT
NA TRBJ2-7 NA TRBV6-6 CASSYRLETSNEQYF TGTGCCAGCAGTTATCGACTTGAGACTTCCAATGAGCAGTATTTC
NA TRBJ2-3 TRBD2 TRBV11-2 CASSLWGRLAVDTQYF TGTGCCAGCAGCTTGTGGGGCCGGCTAGCGGTAGATACGCAATATTTT
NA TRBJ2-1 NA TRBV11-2 CAGSLEAANVQFF TGTGCCGGCAGCTTAGAAGCTGCTAATGTGCAGTTCTTC
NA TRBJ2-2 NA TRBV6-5 CASGVSGTVGELFF TGTGCCAGCGGGGTTAGCGGGACAGTAGGGGAGCTGTTTTTT
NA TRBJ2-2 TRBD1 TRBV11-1 CAGSPRDRGRARRTGELFF TGTGCCGGCAGCCCACGGGACAGGGGGAGGGCTAGACGGACCGGGGAGCTGTTTTTT
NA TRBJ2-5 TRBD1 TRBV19 CASSTLTGLEETQYF TGCGCCAGTAGTACCTTGACAGGGCTTGAGGAGACCCAGTACTTC
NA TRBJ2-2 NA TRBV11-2 CPSTLGSGKTGELFF TGTCCCAGCACCCTAGGGAGTGGGAAGACCGGGGAGCTGTTTTTT
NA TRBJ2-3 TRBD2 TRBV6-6 CASGRGVAGVDTQCF TGTGCCAGCGGAAGGGGGGTAGCGGGAGTGGATACGCAGTGTTTT
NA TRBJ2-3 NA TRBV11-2 CASSFGSKNTQYF TGTGCCAGCAGCTTTGGGTCGAAGAATACGCAGTATTTT
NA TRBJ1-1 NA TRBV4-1 CASSQPDRAAEVFF TGCGCCAGCAGCCAGCCCGATAGGGCTGCTGAAGTTTTCTTT
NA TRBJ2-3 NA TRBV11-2 CASIWVTKTQYF TGTGCCAGCATCTGGGTCACAAAAACGCAGTATTTT